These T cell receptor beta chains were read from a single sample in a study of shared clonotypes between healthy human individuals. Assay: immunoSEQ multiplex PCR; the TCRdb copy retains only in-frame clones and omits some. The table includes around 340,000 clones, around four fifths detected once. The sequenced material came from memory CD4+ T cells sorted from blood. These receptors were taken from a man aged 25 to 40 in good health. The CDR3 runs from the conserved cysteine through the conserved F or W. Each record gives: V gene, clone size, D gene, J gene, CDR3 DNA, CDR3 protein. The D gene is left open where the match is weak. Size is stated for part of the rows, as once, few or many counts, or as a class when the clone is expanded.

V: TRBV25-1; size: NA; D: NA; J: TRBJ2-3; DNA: TGTGCCAGCGGCTCAATAGATACGCAGTATTTT; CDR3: CASGSIDTQYF
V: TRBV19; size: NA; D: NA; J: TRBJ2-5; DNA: TGTGCCAGTAGTACCTCTCTGGGGGAGACCCAGTACTTC; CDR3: CASSTSLGETQYF
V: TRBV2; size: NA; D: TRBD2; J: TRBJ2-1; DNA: TGTGCCAGCACAAAACTAGCGGGAGGAGGCAATGAGCAGTTCTTC; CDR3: CASTKLAGGGNEQFF
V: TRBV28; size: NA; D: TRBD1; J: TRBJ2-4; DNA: TGTGCCAGCCGGGGACAGGGTCGCCCAAACATTCAGTACTTC; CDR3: CASRGQGRPNIQYF
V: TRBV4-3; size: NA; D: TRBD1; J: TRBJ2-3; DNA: TGCGCCAGCAGCCAACCGCGGACAGGGTGGGATGGAGATACGCAGTATTTT; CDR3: CASSQPRTGWDGDTQYF
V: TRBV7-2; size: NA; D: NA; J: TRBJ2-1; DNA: TGTGCCAGCAGCTTCGGGCCTGGATCCTACAATGAGCAGTTCTTC; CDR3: CASSFGPGSYNEQFF
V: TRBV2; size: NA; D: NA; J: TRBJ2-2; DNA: TGTGCCAGCAGTGAACGGAACACCGGGGAGCTGTTTTTT; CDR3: CASSERNTGELFF
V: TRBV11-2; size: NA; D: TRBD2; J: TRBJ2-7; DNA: TGTGCCAGCAGCTTATTGGGCGGGAGGGGCGAGGGGCACGAGCAGTACTTC; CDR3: CASSLLGGRGEGHEQYF
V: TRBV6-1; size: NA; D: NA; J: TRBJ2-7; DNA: TGTGCCAGCATCCAGTCCTTCGGCGAGCAGTACTTC; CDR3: CASIQSFGEQYF
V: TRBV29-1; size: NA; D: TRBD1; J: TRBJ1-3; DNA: TGCAGCGTTTTACGACAGGGAGGAAACACCATATATTTT; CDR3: CSVLRQGGNTIYF
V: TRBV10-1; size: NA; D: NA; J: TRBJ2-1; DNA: TGCGCCAGCAGTGAGAACGGGATTTCCTACAATGAGCAGTTCTTC; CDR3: CASSENGISYNEQFF
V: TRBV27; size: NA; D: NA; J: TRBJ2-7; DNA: TGTGCCAGCAGTTCCCAACTCCGATCCGTCCCCTACGAGCAGTACTTC; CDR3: CASSSQLRSVPYEQYF
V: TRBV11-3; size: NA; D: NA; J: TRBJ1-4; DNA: TGTGCCAGCAGCTTAGTTGGAGGAAAACTGTTTTTT; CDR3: CASSLVGGKLFF
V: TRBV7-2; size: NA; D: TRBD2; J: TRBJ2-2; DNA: TGTGCCAGCAGCCCCCGGACTAGCGGGAACACCGGGGAGCTGTTTTTT; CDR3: CASSPRTSGNTGELFF
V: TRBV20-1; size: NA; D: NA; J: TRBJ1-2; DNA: TGCAGTGCTAGGATAACACATGGCTACACCTTC; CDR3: CSARITHGYTF
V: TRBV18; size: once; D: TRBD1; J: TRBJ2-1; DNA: TGTGCCAGCTCACCGCCCCGGGACAGGGGGATCGGTGAGCAGTTCTTC; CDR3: CASSPPRDRGIGEQFF
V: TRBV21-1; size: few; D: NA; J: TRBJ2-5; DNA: TGTGCCAGCAGCAAAGGGGCTCGGCAAGAGACCCAGTACTTC; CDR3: CASSKGARQETQYF
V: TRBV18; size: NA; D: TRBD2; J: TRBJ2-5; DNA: TGTGCCAGCTCACCAAGGGAGCGGGAGGGCCTGGAGACCCAGTACTTC; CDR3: CASSPREREGLETQYF
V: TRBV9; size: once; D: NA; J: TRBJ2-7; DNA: TGTGCCAGCAGCGTAGGGCAGTCCCGATCGATCTACGAGCAGTACTTC; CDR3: CASSVGQSRSIYEQYF
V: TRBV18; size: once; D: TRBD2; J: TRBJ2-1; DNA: TGTGCCAGCTCACCAAAGGGACTAGCGGGGGTAAACAATGAGCAGTTCTTC; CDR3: CASSPKGLAGVNNEQFF
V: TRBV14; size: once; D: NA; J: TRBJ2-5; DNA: TGTGCCAGCAGCCAAGAGGGGGCAGGGCCCTACGGGAAGACCCAGTACTTC; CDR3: CASSQEGAGPYGKTQYF
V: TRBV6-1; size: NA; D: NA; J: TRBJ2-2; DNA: TGTGCCAGCAGTGAAGCCCCGCCGTCAGGGGTGAACACCGGGGAGCTGTTTTTT; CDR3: CASSEAPPSGVNTGELFF
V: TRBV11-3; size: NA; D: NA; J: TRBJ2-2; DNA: TGTGCCAGCAGCTTAACGGGATCCGGGGAGCTGTTTTTT; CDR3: CASSLTGSGELFF
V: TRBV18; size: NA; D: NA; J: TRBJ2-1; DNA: TGTGCCAGCTCACCACTTCGTGGGGGTTGGGATGGGCTCTATGAGCAGTTCTTC; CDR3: CASSPLRGGWDGLYEQFF
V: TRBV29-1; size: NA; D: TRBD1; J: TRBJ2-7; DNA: TGCAGCCAGACAGGGCATGTCTACGAGCAGTACTTC; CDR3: CSQTGHVYEQYF
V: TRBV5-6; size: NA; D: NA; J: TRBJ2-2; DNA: TGTGCCAGCAGCTTCAGTTACGGAGGAGGCGGCACCGGGGAGCTGTTTTTT; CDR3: CASSFSYGGGGTGELFF
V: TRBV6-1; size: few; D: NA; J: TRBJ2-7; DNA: TGTGCCAGCAGTGCCACCATCTCCTACGAGCAGTACTTC; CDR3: CASSATISYEQYF
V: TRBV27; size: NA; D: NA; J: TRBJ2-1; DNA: TGTGCCAGCAGTATGGTTTTTAACAATGAGCAGTTCTTC; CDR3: CASSMVFNNEQFF
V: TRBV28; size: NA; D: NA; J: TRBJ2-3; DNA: TGTGCCAGCAGTCCCCGGTGGGGTGTAAGCACAGATACGCAGTATTTT; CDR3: CASSPRWGVSTDTQYF
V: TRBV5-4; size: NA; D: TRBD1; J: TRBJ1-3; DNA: TGTGCCAGCAGCTGGTCCGGGACAGAATATTCTGGAAACACCATATATTTT; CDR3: CASSWSGTEYSGNTIYF
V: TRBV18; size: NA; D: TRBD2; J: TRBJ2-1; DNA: TGTGCCAGCTCACCACCAGGTACTAGCGACTACAATGAGCAGTTCTTC; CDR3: CASSPPGTSDYNEQFF
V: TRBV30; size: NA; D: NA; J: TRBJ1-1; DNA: TGTGCCTGGAGTGGCCCTAACACTGAAGCTTTCTTT; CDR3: CAWSGPNTEAFF
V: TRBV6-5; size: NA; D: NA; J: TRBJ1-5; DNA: TGTGCCAGCAGTTATTCGAGGAATAGCAATCAGCCCCAGCATTTT; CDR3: CASSYSRNSNQPQHF
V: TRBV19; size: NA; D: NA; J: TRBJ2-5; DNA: TGTGCCAGTAGCCCAACAGAACAAGAGACCCAGTACTTC; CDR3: CASSPTEQETQYF
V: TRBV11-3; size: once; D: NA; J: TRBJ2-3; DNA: TGTGCCAGCAGCGGAGCGAGTCCCCCAGATACGCAGTATTTT; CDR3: CASSGASPPDTQYF
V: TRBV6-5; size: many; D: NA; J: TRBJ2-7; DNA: TGTGCCAGCACTAAACTGGGGGAGCAGTACTTC; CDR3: CASTKLGEQYF
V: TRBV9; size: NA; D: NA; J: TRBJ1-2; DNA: TGTGCCAGCAGGGCACCTAGCTATGGCTACACCTTC; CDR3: CASRAPSYGYTF
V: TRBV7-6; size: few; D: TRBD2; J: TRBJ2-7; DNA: TGTGCCAGCACGCGGCTAGCGGGACGCGAGCAGTACTTC; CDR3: CASTRLAGREQYF
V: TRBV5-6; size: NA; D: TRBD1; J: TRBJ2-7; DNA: TGTGCCAGCAGCTCTGGACAGGGGGTAAAAAGGGAGCAGTACTTC; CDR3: CASSSGQGVKREQYF
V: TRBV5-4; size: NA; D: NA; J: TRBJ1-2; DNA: TGTGCCAGCAGCCCCGAACAGGGACCCTATGGCTACACCTTC; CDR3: CASSPEQGPYGYTF
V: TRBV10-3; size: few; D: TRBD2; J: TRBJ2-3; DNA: TGTGCCGCGACTACTTCTAGCGGGAACACAGATACGCAGTATTTT; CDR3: CAATTSSGNTDTQYF
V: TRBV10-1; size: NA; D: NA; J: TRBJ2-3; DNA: TGCGCCAGCAGTGACGGTCGCACAGATACGCAGTATTTT; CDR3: CASSDGRTDTQYF
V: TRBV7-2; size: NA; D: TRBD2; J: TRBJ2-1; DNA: TGTGCCAGCAGCTTAGTACGCCTAGCGGGGGGCTTATACAATGAGCAGTTCTTC; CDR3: CASSLVRLAGGLYNEQFF
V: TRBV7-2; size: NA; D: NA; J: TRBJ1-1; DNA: TGTGCCAGCAGCTTTGGACATTCGGGCACTGAAGCTTTCTTT; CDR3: CASSFGHSGTEAFF
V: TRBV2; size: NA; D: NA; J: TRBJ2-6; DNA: TGTGCCAGCAGAGCGAGGGGGACACTGAGCTCTGGGGCCAACGTCCTGACTTTC; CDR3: CASRARGTLSSGANVLTF
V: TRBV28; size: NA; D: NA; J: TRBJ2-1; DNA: TGTGCCAGCAGTCACGCCCCCACCCGCCCTGACCGGGATAGGGATGAGCAGTTCTTC; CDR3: CASSHAPTRPDRDRDEQFF
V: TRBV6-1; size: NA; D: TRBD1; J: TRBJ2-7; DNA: TGTGCCAGCAGCTTGGGACAGCCCTACGAGCAGTACTTC; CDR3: CASSLGQPYEQYF
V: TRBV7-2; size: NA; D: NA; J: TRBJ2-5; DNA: TGTGCCAGCAGCTTTGTAGCGACCCAAGAGACCCAGTACTTC; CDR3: CASSFVATQETQYF
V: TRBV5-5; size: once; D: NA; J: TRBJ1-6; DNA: TGTGCCAGCAGCACAGGGACTGCTAATTCACCCCTCCACTTT; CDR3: CASSTGTANSPLHF
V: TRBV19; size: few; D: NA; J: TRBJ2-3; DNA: TGTGCCAGTAGTAGTCCCTCCGGACCAGATACGCAGTATTTT; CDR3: CASSSPSGPDTQYF
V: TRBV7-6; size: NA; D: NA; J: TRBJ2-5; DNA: TGTGCCAGCAGCCCGCCATTGGAGACCCAGTACTTC; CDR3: CASSPPLETQYF
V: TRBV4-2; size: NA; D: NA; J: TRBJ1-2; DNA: TGTGCCAGCAGCCAACAGGAATATGGCTACACCTTC; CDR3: CASSQQEYGYTF
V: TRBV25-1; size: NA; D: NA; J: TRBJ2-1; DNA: TGTGCCAGCAGTGGTACCGGGGTAGACGTGCAGTTCTTC; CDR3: CASSGTGVDVQFF